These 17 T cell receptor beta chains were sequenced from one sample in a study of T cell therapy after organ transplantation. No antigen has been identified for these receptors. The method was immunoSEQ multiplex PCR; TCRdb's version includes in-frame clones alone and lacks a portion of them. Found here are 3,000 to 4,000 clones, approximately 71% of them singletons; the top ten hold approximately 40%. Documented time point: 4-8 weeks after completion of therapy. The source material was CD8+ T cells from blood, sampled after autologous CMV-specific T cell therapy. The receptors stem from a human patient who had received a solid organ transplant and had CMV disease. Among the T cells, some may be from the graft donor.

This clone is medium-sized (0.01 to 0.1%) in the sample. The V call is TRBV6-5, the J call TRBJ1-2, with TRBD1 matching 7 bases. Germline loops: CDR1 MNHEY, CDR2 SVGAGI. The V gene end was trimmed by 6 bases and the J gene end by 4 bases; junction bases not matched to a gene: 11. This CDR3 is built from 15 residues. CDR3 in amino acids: CASSPSTGASYGYTF. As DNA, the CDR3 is TGTGCCAGCAGCCCCTCAACAGGGGCTAGCTATGGCTACACCTTC.

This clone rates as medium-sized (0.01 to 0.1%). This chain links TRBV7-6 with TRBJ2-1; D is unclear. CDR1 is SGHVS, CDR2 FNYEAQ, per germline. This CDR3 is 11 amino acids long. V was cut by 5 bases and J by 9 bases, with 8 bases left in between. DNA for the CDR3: TGTGCCAGCAGCCCCGGTGGTGAGCAGTTCTTC. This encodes CASSPGGEQFF.

In DNA form, the CDR3 reads TGTGCCAGCAGTCCGGTCAGGAGCTCCTACGAGCAGTACTTC. This gives the protein CASSPVRSSYEQYF. The chain combines TRBV7-2 with TRBJ2-7; D remains ambiguous. V was cut by 6 bases and J by 0 bases, with 12 bases left in between. From germline, CDR1 is SGHTA and CDR2 FQGNSA. The CDR3 consists of 14 residues.

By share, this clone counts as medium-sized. DNA for the CDR3: TGTGCCAGCAGTGAATCCTTTACTAGCGGATACCTTAGACCCTACGAGCAGTACGTC. This gives the protein CASSESFTSGYLRPYEQYV. This rearrangement joins TRBV2 to TRBJ2-7; 8 nucleotides match TRBD2. The CDR3 covers 19 residues. Losses at the gene ends were 2 bases for V and 2 bases for J; bases not matched to a gene: 17. Germline V lookup: CDR1 SNHLY, CDR2 FYNNEI.

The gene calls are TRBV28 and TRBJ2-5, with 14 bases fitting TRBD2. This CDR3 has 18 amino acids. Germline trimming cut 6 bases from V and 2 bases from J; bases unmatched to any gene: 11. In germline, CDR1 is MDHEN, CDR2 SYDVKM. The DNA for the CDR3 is TGTGCCAGCAGCTTGACTAGCGGGAGGGCCGTTACTCAAGAGACCCAGTACTTC. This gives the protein CASSLTSGRAVTQETQYF.

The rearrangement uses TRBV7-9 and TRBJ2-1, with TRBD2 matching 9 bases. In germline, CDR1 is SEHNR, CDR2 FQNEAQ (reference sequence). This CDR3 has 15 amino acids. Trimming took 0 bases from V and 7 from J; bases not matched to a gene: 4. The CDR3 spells CASSLASGRKNEQFF. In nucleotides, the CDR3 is TGTGCCAGCAGCTTAGCTAGCGGGAGAAAAAATGAGCAGTTCTTC.

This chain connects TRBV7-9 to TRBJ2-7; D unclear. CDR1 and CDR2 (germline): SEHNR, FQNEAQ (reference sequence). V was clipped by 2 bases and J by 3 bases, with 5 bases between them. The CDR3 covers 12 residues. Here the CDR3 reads CASSLQVYEQYF. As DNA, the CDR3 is TGTGCCAGCAGCTTACAAGTCTACGAGCAGTACTTC.

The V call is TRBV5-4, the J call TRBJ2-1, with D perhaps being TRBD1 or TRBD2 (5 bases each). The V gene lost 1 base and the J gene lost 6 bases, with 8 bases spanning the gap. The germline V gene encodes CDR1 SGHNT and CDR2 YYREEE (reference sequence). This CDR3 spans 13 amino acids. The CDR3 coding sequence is TGTGCCAGCAGCTTGAGGGACCTCAATGAGCAGTTCTTC. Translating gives CASSLRDLNEQFF.

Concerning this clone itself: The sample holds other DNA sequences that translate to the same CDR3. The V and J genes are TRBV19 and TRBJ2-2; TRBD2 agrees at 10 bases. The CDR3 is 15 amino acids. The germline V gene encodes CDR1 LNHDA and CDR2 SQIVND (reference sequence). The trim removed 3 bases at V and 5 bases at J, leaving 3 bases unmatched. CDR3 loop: CASSISSGRTGELFF. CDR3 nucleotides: TGTGCCAGTAGTATTTCTAGCGGGAGAACCGGGGAGCTGTTTTTT.

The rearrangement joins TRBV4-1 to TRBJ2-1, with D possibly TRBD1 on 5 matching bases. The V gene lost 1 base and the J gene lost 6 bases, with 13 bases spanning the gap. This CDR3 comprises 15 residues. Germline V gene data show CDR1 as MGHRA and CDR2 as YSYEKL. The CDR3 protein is CASSQVPDSFNEQFF. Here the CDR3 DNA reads TGCGCCAGCAGCCAAGTTCCCGACAGTTTCAATGAGCAGTTCTTC.

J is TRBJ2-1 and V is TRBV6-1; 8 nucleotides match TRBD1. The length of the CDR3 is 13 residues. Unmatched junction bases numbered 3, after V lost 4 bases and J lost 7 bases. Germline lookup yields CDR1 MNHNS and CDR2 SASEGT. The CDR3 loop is CASSGRTGNEQFF. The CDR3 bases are TGTGCCAGCAGTGGCCGGACAGGGAATGAGCAGTTCTTC.

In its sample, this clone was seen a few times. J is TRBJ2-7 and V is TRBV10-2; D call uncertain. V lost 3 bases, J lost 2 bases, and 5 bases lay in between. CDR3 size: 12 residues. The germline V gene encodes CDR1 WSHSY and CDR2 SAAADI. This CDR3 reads CASSDYPYEQYV. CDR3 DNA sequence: TGCGCCAGCAGTGATTACCCCTACGAGCAGTACGTC.

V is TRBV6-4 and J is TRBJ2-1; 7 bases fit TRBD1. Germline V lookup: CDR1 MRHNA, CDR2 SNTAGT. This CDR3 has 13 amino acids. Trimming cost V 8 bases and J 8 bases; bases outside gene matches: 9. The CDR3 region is CASSQTGTDEQFF. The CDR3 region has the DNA TGTGCCAGCTCTCAGACAGGGACCGATGAGCAGTTCTTC.

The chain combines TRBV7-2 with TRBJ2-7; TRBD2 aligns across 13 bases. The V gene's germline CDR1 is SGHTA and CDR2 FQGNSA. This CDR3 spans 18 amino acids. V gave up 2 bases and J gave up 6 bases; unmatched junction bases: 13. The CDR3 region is CASSLTGLAGTSRGEQYF. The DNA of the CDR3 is TGTGCCAGCAGCTTAACGGGACTAGCGGGAACCAGTCGGGGCGAGCAGTACTTC.

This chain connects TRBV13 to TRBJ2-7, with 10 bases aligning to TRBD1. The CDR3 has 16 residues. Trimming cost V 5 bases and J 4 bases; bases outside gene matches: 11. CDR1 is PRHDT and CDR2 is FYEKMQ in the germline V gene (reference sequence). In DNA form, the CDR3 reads TGTGCCAGCAGCGCCCGGGACAGGGGTCTCGGTTACGAGCAGTACTTC. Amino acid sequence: CASSARDRGLGYEQYF.

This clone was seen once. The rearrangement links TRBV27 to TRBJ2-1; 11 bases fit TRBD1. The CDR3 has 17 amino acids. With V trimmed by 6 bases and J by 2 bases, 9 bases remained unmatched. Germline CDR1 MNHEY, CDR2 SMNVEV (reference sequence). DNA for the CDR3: TGTGCCAGCAGCCGTCCCGGACAGGGGGCGACCTACAATGAGCAGTTCTTC. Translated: CASSRPGQGATYNEQFF.

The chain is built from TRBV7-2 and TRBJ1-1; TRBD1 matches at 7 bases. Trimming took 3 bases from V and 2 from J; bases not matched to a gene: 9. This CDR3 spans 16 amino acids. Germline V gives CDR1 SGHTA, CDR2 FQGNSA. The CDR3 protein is CASSLRGGRPNTEAFF. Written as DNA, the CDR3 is TGTGCCAGCAGCTTGCGAGGGGGCAGGCCAAACACTGAAGCTTTCTTT.